This TCR beta chain comes out of a study of radiation and T cells in renal cell carcinoma. Broader study findings: In blood, top tumor clones expanded by 2 weeks, shrinking by 4.

The CDR3 has 15 amino acids. The V gene end was trimmed by 7 bases and the J gene end by 4 bases; junction bases not matched to a gene: 13. Germline V gene lookup returns CDR1 MNHEY and CDR2 SVGAGI. As to time point: baseline pretreatment blood. Treatment denoted: 15 Gy SBRT to primary tumor, nephrectomy 4 weeks later. To note about this clone: The antigen is not known.

Measured with immunoSEQ multiplex PCR; TCRdb has only the in-frame clones, and not every one. Of 70,000 to 95,000 clones detected, 82% appear once; the ten largest clones hold roughly 6.1%. This TCR came from a man aged 60 to 75 with renal cell carcinoma. The chain links TRBV6-5 to TRBJ2-7; 7 bases agree with TRBD2. The sequencing used blood, collected from a patient whose treatment included radiotherapy and nephrectomy. CDR3 protein: CASKREREIIYEQYF. DNA for the CDR3: TGTGCCAGCAAGAGGGAGCGGGAAATAATTTACGAGCAGTACTTC.